This paragraph covers one T cell receptor beta chain sequence. Antigen: not known. This record belongs to a study of cytomegalovirus exposure and HLA in healthy donors. Broader study findings: Association with HLA alleles at 0.05 false discovery rate was found for some 18,000 TCR beta sequences in a later analysis. The study put around 180 TCR beta chains on its list as cytomegalovirus-associated. Reportedly, TCR beta sequences accurately predicted HLA-A and HLA-B alleles in most subjects.

This CDR3 has 16 amino acids. Germline trimming cut 5 bases from V and 5 bases from J; bases unmatched to any gene: 10. Germline CDR1 and CDR2: SGHAT and FQNNGV. The PCR made use of 60 Vbeta and 13 Jbeta primers. Authors' analysis steps: A follow-up analysis tallied 60 million to 85 million unique TCR beta chains, about 11 million shared. Assay used: immunoSEQ multiplex PCR; TCRdb lists only in-frame clones, some missing. V, J and clone size reflect that table, while D and trimming were determined from the DNA. This repertoire shows 110,000 or so clones, around 77% found once; its top ten account for approximately 5%.

This chain joins TRBV11-2 and TRBJ2-1, with 9 bases fitting TRBD1. This clonotype was obtained from a woman under 40 in good health and CMV-seropositive. Input material: PBMCs. For the CDR3, the DNA is TGTGCCAGCAGCCCTCCCCGACAGGGGGGCCACAATGAGCAGTTCTTC. Translation gives CASSPPRQGGHNEQFF.